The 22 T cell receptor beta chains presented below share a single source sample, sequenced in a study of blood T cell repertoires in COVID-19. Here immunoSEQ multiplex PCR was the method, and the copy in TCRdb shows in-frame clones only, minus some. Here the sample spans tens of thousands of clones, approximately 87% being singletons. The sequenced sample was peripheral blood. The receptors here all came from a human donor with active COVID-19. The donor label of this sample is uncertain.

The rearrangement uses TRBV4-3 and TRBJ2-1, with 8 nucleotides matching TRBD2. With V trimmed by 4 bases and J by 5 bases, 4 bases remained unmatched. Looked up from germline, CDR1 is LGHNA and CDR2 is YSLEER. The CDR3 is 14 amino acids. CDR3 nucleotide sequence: TGCGCCAGCAGCCGCTCGGGGGGGAACAATGAGCAGTTCTTC. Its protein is CASSRSGGNNEQFF.

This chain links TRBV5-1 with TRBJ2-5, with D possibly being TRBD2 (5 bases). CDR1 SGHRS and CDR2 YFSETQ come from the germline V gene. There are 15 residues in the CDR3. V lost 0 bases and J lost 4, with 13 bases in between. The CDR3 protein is CASSLGNSEGETQYF. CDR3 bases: TGCGCCAGCAGCTTGGGGAACTCCGAGGGAGAGACCCAGTACTTC.

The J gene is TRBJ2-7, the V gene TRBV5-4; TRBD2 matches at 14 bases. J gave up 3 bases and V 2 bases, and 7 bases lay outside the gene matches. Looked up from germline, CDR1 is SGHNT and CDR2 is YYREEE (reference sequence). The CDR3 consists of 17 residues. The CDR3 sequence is CASSFGLAGGVYYEQYF. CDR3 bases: TGTGCCAGCAGCTTCGGACTAGCGGGAGGAGTCTACTACGAGCAGTACTTC.

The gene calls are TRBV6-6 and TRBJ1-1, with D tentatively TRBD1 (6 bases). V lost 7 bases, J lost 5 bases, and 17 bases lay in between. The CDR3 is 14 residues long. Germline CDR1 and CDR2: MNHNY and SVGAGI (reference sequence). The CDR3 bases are TGTGCCAGCACCTTACTGGGGGCGAGGACTGAAGCTTTCTTT. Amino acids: CASTLLGARTEAFF.

This CDR3 is CASSQGLAGENSSYEQYF. The CDR3 DNA is TGTGCCAGCAGCCAGGGACTAGCGGGAGAAAACTCGTCCTACGAGCAGTACTTC. This chain connects TRBV3-1 (or the pseudogene TRBV3-2) to TRBJ2-7, with 14 bases matching TRBD2. CDR3 length: 18 residues. Germline V lookup: CDR1 LGHDT, CDR2 YNNKEL (reference sequence). The V gene end was trimmed by 3 bases and the J gene end by 1 base; junction bases not matched to a gene: 8.

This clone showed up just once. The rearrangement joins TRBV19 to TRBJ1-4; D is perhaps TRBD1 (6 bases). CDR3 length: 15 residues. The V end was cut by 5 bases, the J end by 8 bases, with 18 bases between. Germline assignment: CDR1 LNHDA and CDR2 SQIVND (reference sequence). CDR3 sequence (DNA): TGTGCCAGTAGTGAGACAGGCCCCATGGGGGAAAAACTGTTTTTT. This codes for CASSETGPMGEKLFF.

CDR3 protein: CASSLIGGGTTDTQYF. The CDR3 region has the DNA TGTGCCAGCAGCCTCATCGGCGGGGGAACCACAGATACGCAGTATTTT. This rearrangement joins TRBV9 to TRBJ2-3; 7 bases match TRBD2. Per germline, CDR1 SGDLS and CDR2 YYNGEE. The CDR3 has 16 residues. Trimming took 4 bases from V and 2 from J; bases not matched to a gene: 10.

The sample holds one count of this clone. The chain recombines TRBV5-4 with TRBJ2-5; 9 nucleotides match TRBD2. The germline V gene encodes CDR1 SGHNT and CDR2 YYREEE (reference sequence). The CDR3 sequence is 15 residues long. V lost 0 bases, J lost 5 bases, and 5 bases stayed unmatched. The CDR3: CASSLETSGWETQYF. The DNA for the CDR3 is TGTGCCAGCAGCTTGGAGACTAGCGGCTGGGAGACCCAGTACTTC.

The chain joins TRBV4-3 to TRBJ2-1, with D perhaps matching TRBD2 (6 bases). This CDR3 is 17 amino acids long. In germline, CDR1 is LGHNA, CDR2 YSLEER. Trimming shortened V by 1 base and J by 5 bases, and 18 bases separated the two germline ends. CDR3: CASSQVGAGGPDNEQFF. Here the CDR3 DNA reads TGCGCCAGCAGCCAAGTCGGGGCCGGGGGACCCGACAATGAGCAGTTCTTC.

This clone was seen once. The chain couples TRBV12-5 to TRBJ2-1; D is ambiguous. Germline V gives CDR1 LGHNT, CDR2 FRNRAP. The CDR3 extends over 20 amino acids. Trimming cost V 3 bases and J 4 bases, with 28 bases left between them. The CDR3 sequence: CASGFGRVPNPTPRYNEQFF. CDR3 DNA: TGTGCTAGTGGTTTCGGCCGGGTACCCAACCCAACACCAAGATACAATGAGCAGTTCTTC.

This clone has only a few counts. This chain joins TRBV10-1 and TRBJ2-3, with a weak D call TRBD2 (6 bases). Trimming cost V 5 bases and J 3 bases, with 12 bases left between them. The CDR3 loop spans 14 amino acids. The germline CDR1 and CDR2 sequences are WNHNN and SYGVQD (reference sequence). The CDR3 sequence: CASSPTRQTDTQYF. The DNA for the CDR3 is TGCGCCAGCAGTCCGACTAGACAAACAGATACGCAGTATTTT.

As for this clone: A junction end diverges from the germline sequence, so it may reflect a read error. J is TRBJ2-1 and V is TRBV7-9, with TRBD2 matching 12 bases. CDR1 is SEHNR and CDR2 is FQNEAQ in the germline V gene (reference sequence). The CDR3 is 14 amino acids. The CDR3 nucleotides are TGTGCCAGCAGCCTAGCGGGGGGGCCCGATGAGCAGTTCTTC. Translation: CASSLAGGPDEQFF.

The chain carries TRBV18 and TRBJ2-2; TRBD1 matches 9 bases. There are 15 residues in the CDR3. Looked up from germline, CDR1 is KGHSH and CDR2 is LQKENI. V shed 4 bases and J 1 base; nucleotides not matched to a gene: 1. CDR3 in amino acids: CASSLGQGNTGELFF. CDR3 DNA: TGTGCCAGCTCACTGGGACAGGGGAACACCGGGGAGCTGTTTTTT.

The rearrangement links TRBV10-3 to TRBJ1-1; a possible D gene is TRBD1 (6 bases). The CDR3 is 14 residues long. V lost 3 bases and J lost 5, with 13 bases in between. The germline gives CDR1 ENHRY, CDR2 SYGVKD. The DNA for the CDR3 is TGTGCCATCAGTGATCAGGGGCAGGTAACTGAAGCTTTCTTT. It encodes CAISDQGQVTEAFF.

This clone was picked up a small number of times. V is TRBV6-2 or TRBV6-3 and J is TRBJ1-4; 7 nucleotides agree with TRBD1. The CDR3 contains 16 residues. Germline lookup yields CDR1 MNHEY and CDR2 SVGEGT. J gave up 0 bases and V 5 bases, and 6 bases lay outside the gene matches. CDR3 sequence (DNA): TGTGCCAGCAGTCGAGCCACAGGGGCAACTAATGAAAAACTGTTTTTT. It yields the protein CASSRATGATNEKLFF.

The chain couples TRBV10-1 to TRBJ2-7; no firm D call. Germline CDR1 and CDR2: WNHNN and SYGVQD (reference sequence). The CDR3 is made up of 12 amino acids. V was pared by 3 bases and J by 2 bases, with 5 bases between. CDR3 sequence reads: CASSDQAYEQYF. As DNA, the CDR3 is TGCGCCAGCAGTGACCAGGCCTACGAGCAGTACTTC.

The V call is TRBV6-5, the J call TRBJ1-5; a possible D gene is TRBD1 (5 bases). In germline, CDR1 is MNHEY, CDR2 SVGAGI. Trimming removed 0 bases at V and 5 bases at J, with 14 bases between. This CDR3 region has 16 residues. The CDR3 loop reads CASSYSIPGVDQPQHF. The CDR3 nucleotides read TGTGCCAGCAGTTACTCGATACCGGGGGTGGATCAGCCCCAGCATTTT.

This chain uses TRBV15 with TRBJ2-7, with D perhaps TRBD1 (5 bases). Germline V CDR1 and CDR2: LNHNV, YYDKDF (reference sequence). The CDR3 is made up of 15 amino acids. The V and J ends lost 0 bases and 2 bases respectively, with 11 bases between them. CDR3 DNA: TGTGCCACCAGCAGAGATGTAGGGGCACCCTACGAGCAGTACTTC. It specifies CATSRDVGAPYEQYF. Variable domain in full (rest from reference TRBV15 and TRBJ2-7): DAMVIQNPRYQVTQFGKPVTLSCSQTLNHNVMYWYQQKSSQAPKLLFHYYDKDFNNEADTPDNFQSRRPNTSFCFLDIRSPGLGDTAMYLCATSRDVGAPYEQYFGPGTRLTVT.

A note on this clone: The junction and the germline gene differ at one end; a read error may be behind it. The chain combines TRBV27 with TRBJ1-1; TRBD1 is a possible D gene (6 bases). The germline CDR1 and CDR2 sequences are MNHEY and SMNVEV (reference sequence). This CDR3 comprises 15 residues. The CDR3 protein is CASSFAGALNPEAFF. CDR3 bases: TGTGCCAGCAGTTTCGCAGGGGCCCTGAACCCTGAAGCTTTCTTT.

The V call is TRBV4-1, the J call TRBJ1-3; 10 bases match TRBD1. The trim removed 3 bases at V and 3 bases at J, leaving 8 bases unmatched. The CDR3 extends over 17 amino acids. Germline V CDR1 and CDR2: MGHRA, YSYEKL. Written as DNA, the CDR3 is TGCGCCAGCAGCCAGGCTAGGACAGGGGGAGATGGAAACACCATATATTTT. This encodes CASSQARTGGDGNTIYF.

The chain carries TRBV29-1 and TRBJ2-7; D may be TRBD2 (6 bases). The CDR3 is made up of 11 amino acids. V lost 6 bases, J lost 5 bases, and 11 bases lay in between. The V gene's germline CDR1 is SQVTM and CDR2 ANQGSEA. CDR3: CSVGGAHEQYF. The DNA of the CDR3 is TGCAGCGTGGGCGGGGCCCACGAGCAGTACTTC.

This chain's CDR3 is CASSTTGASSLNNSPLHF. CDR3 coding DNA: TGCGCCAGCAGCACGACAGGGGCGAGCTCTCTTAATAATTCACCCCTCCACTTT. The chain couples TRBV5-1 to TRBJ1-6; 8 bases agree with TRBD1. CDR3 length: 18 residues. Germline V gene data show CDR1 as SGHRS and CDR2 as YFSETQ. With 4 bases clipped from V and 5 bases from J, the junction kept 14 bases outside the gene matches.